The 28 T cell receptor beta chains reported below all come from one sample, sequenced in a study of T cells expressing NK-cell markers. TCRdb re-called the 5' RACE reads and catalogs CDR3 proteins one per entry, DNA excluded. This sample's table reports over 350,000 distinct CDR3 sequences. The sequenced sample was blood T cells: a sorted CD56 or NKG2C T cell subset, CD4+ or CD8+ T cells, or bulk PBMC T cells (not recorded which). The source is a woman aged 45-59 years in good health.

This chain joins TRBV18 and TRBJ1-1; TCRdb indicates TRBD1, and absent DNA this call remains unverified. Looked up from germline, CDR1 is KGHSH and CDR2 is LQKENI. The CDR3 has 14 amino acids. CDR3 sequence: CASSPLQGVAEAFF.

The V gene is TRBV28, the J gene TRBJ2-1; without DNA, the TCRdb call of TRBD2 cannot be checked. The CDR3 has 15 residues. Germline V gives CDR1 MDHEN, CDR2 SYDVKM. The CDR3 protein is CASRNRALGLNEQFF.

This chain uses TRBV7-2 with TRBJ1-1. The germline V gene has CDR1 SGHTA and CDR2 FQGNSA. The CDR3 sequence is 15 residues long. This CDR3 is CASSPPGGSHTEAFF. Full variable domain (remainder filled in from reference TRBV7-2 and TRBJ1-1): GAGVSQSPSNKVTEKGKDVELRCDPISGHTALYWYRQSLGQGLEFLIYFQGNSAPDKSGLPSDRFSAERTGGSVSTLTIQRTQQEDSAVYLCASSPPGGSHTEAFFGQGTRLTVV.

The chain recombines TRBV11-3 with TRBJ2-4. CDR3 size: 11 residues. Germline assignment: CDR1 SGHNT and CDR2 YENEEA. This CDR3 is CASSLVNIQYF.

The chain recombines TRBV20-1 with TRBJ1-5. Germline values: CDR1 DFQATT, CDR2 SNEGSKA (reference sequence). The CDR3 is 17 amino acids. CDR3 amino acids: CSARDPFRGDFNQPQHF.

The gene calls are TRBV9 and TRBJ1-2. Germline V gives CDR1 SGDLS, CDR2 YYNGEE. This CDR3 comprises 12 residues. CDR3 amino acids: CASSVEGGGYTF.

The gene calls are TRBV12-3 or TRBV12-4 and TRBJ2-4. The CDR3 has 15 residues. The CDR3 reads CASSRGPLAKNIQYF.

The V call is TRBV4-1, the J call TRBJ2-1; TCRdb returns TRBD1, unconfirmable since there is no DNA. The germline CDR1 and CDR2 sequences are MGHRA and YSYEKL. This CDR3 has 15 residues. The CDR3 reads CASGGGQLVLDEQFF.

The V gene is TRBV4-1, the J gene TRBJ2-1; the TCRdb D gene call, TRBD2, has no DNA to confirm it. The length of the CDR3 is 17 residues. Per germline, CDR1 MGHRA and CDR2 YSYEKL. CDR3 protein: CASSRGLAGSPYNEQFF.

CDR3: CASSCINVSRSSYEQYF. The rearrangement uses TRBV21-1 and TRBJ2-7. TRBV21-1 is assigned pseudogene status. The CDR3 has 17 residues.

The gene calls are TRBV5-5 and TRBJ2-1. Germline CDR1 is SGHKS and CDR2 is YYEKEE (reference sequence). The CDR3 has 15 residues. The CDR3 region is CASSLAGLMYNEQFF. The full variable domain, rest sourced from reference TRBV5-5 and TRBJ2-1, is DAGVTQSPTHLIKTRGQQVTLRCSPISGHKSVSWYQQVLGQGPQFIFQYYEKEERGRGNFPDRFSARQFPNYSSELNVNALLLGDSALYLCASSLAGLMYNEQFFGPGTRLTVL.

The J gene is TRBJ2-2, the V gene TRBV20-1; the TCRdb D gene call, TRBD2, has no DNA to confirm it. Germline V CDR1 and CDR2: DFQATT, SNEGSKA (reference sequence). The CDR3 runs 13 residues. CDR3 residues: CSASGSQHGELFF.

This chain's CDR3 is CASSPPVWGDEKLFF. The chain is built from TRBV18 and TRBJ1-4. Germline assignment: CDR1 KGHSH and CDR2 LQKENI. The CDR3 is made up of 15 amino acids.

The chain carries TRBV4-1 and TRBJ2-7; TCRdb picks TRBD1, but there is no DNA to check that call. CDR1 and CDR2 from the germline V gene are MGHRA and YSYEKL. The CDR3 totals 14 residues. The CDR3 reads CASSQDEGRNEQYF.

V and J are TRBV29-1 and TRBJ2-7; TCRdb indicates TRBD1, and absent DNA this call remains unverified. This CDR3 spans 15 amino acids. Germline CDR1 reads SQVTM; CDR2 reads ANQGSEA. The CDR3 is CSVETPPGGLYEQYF.

The chain recombines TRBV5-1 with TRBJ2-1; without DNA, the TCRdb call of TRBD2 cannot be checked. Germline-derived CDR1 and CDR2 are SGHRS and YFSETQ. The CDR3 is 16 residues long. CDR3 residues: CASSLALAGGLDEQFF. Full variable domain (rest looked up from reference TRBV5-1 and TRBJ2-1): KAGVTQTPRYLIKTRGQQVTLSCSPISGHRSVSWYQQTPGQGLQFLFEYFSETQRNKGNFPGRFSGRQFSNSRSEMNVSTLELGDSALYLCASSLALAGGLDEQFFGPGTRLTVL.

The chain couples TRBV7-7 to TRBJ2-2. The germline CDR1 and CDR2 sequences are SSHAT and FNYEAQ (reference sequence). The CDR3 is made up of 16 amino acids. The chain's CDR3 is CASSLIPLASTGELFF.

The chain carries TRBV12-3 or TRBV12-4 and TRBJ1-6. The CDR3 contains 14 residues. CDR3 residues: CASSPQGGNSPLHF.

The chain joins TRBV20-1 to TRBJ2-1; TCRdb indicates TRBD2, and absent DNA this call remains unverified. Germline loops: CDR1 DFQATT, CDR2 SNEGSKA (reference sequence). This CDR3 is 15 amino acids long. CDR3 loop: CSARKTSGRVNEQFF.

The J gene is TRBJ2-1, the V gene TRBV5-1; TCRdb lists TRBD2, though no DNA is available to test this call. There are 15 residues in the CDR3. In germline, CDR1 is SGHRS, CDR2 YFSETQ. The chain's CDR3 is CASSLSGSRFNEQFF.

The chain uses TRBV2 and TRBJ2-3; as DNA is missing, the TRBD1 call by TCRdb cannot be tested. From germline, CDR1 is SNHLY and CDR2 FYNNEI. The CDR3 covers 16 residues. The CDR3 spells CASTSWTGGGTDTQYF. The full variable domain, with the rest looked up from reference TRBV2 and TRBJ2-3, is EPEVTQTPSHQVTQMGQEVILRCVPISNHLYFYWYRQILGQKVEFLVSFYNNEISEKSEIFDDQFSVERPDGSNFTLKIRSTKLEDSAMYFCASTSWTGGGTDTQYFGPGTRLTVL.

V is TRBV20-1 and J is TRBJ1-1; TCRdb picks TRBD1, but there is no DNA to check that call. The CDR3 length is 15 residues. The germline V gene encodes CDR1 DFQATT and CDR2 SNEGSKA (reference sequence). Here the CDR3 reads CSATHRDPRGSEAFF.

The rearrangement joins TRBV2 to TRBJ2-1. The CDR3 is 13 amino acids. The germline CDR1 and CDR2 sequences are SNHLY and FYNNEI. CDR3: CASSWRINNEQFF.

The rearrangement joins TRBV20-1 to TRBJ2-1. Germline-derived CDR1 and CDR2 are DFQATT and SNEGSKA (reference sequence). The CDR3 has 15 residues. Here the CDR3 reads CSAKPTTPFINEQFF.

This rearrangement joins TRBV29-1 to TRBJ2-1; TCRdb's assignment of TRBD1 cannot be checked, as there is no DNA. Germline V gene sequence: CDR1 SQVTM, CDR2 ANQGSEA. CDR3 length: 12 residues. CDR3 in amino acids: CSVPGPINEQFF.

The V gene is TRBV7-9, the J gene TRBJ2-1; TCRdb's D call of TRBD1 is untestable without DNA. The germline CDR1 and CDR2 sequences are SEHNR and FQNEAQ (reference sequence). This CDR3 has 17 residues. The CDR3 reads CASSLALAVWGGDEQFF.

The rearrangement uses TRBV29-1 and TRBJ2-1. Germline V gene data show CDR1 as SQVTM and CDR2 as ANQGSEA. The CDR3 has 11 residues. The CDR3 protein is CSVSMNNEQFF.

The chain combines TRBV10-3 with TRBJ1-1. Per the germline V gene, CDR1 is ENHRY and CDR2 is SYGVKD. This CDR3 has 14 amino acids. CDR3 region: CAISESNSNTEAFF.